This T cell receptor beta chain emerged from a study of cytomegalovirus exposure and HLA in healthy donors. Background on the study: A data release that came early held tens of millions of unique TCRs from HLA-typed donors.

Study-level points and caveats: Apparent HLA restriction characterized most CMV-associated TCR beta chains in a later analysis. Accurate predictions that matched the HLA-A and HLA-B alleles of most subjects were reportedly made from TCR beta sequences. Presence/absence analyses supposed approximately even sequencing depth among donors.

Note on this clone: What it recognizes is unknown.

PCR employed 60 Vbeta and 13 Jbeta primers. Profiling relied on immunoSEQ multiplex PCR, and the TCRdb table lists in-frame clones only, not all of them. The table shows about 150,000 clones, with about 75% occurring only once. Sequencing was done on a sample of PBMCs. The TCR sequence derives from a man between 18 and 29 years old in good health and CMV-seropositive.

CDR3 sequence (DNA): TGTGCCAGCAGCGGGGGGGCAGGGGGGACTCAGCCCCAGCATTTT. Amino acid sequence: CASSGGAGGTQPQHF. The V gene is TRBV9, the J gene TRBJ1-5; TRBD1 matches 7 bases. This CDR3 comprises 15 residues. Germline V gene data show CDR1 as SGDLS and CDR2 as YYNGEE. The V and J ends lost 3 bases and 6 bases, in that order; junction bases with no gene match: 9.